The next 6 T cell receptor beta chains were all read from a single sample in a study of cytomegalovirus exposure and HLA in healthy donors. Primers: 60 Vbeta forward and 13 Jbeta reverse. Generated by immunoSEQ multiplex PCR, the TCRdb table keeps only in-frame clones and is missing some. The repertoire holds some 120,000 clones, with over 60% as singletons. What was sequenced was PBMCs. These receptors all come from a man aged 25-40 years in good health and CMV-seronegative.

The chain has TRBV5-4 and TRBJ2-7; TRBD1 is a possible D gene (6 bases). The CDR3 loop spans 13 amino acids. V was trimmed by 2 bases and J by 1 base, leaving 7 bases between them. Germline V gene lookup returns CDR1 SGHNT and CDR2 YYREEE (reference sequence). DNA for the CDR3: TGTGCCAGCAGCTTAGACAGGTCCTACGAGCAGTACTTC. Translation gives CASSLDRSYEQYF.

V usage is TRBV29-1 and J usage is TRBJ2-1; 12 bases are a match to TRBD2. CDR1 SQVTM and CDR2 ANQGSEA come from the germline V gene. Trimming took 5 bases from V and 2 from J; bases not matched to a gene: 10. This CDR3 is 17 amino acids long. The CDR3 DNA follows: TGCAGCGTTATGCGACTAGCGGGAGCGGTCGCCTACAATGAGCAGTTCTTC. Residues: CSVMRLAGAVAYNEQFF.

This chain joins TRBV30 and TRBJ2-7, with D possibly being TRBD1 (6 bases). V lost 2 bases and J lost 2, with 16 bases in between. The CDR3 spans 15 residues. The germline V gene has CDR1 GTSNPN and CDR2 SVGIG (reference sequence). The DNA for the CDR3 is TGTGCCTGGAGTTTTAGGGGGACGCATCCCTACGAGCAGTACTTC. Amino acids: CAWSFRGTHPYEQYF.

The rearrangement joins TRBV19 to TRBJ1-5; 8 positions agree with TRBD1. CDR1 and CDR2 from the germline V gene are LNHDA and SQIVND (reference sequence). The CDR3 runs to 15 residues. Trimming cost V 1 base and J 4 bases; bases outside gene matches: 3. CDR3 amino acids: CASSIARDRNQPQHF. CDR3 nucleotides: TGTGCCAGTAGTATAGCCCGGGACAGGAATCAGCCCCAGCATTTT. The full variable domain, its missing parts supplied by reference TRBV19 and TRBJ1-5, is DGGITQSPKYLFRKEGQNVTLSCEQNLNHDAMYWYRQDPGQGLRLIYYSQIVNDFQKGDIAEGYSVSREKKESFPLTVTSAQKNPTAFYLCASSIARDRNQPQHFGDGTRLSIL.

This clone was observed a handful of times. V and J are TRBV14 and TRBJ2-7, with D perhaps matching TRBD1 (6 bases). Germline V lookup: CDR1 SGHDN, CDR2 FVKESK. V was clipped by 4 bases and J by 2 bases, with 12 bases between them. The CDR3 is 14 residues long. CDR3 DNA: TGTGCCAGCAGCCCTCACAGGGACCCCTACGAGCAGTACTTC. This encodes CASSPHRDPYEQYF.

The chain uses TRBV7-2 and TRBJ2-1; D perhaps matches TRBD1 (6 bases). This CDR3 has 16 residues. Trimming removed 4 bases from V and 0 bases from J, with 13 bases in between. Germline V gives CDR1 SGHTA, CDR2 FQGNSA. Here the CDR3 reads CASSWGHLSSYNEQFF. CDR3 bases: TGTGCCAGCAGCTGGGGACACCTGAGCTCCTACAATGAGCAGTTCTTC. Full variable domain (rest looked up from reference TRBV7-2 and TRBJ2-1): GAGVSQSPSNKVTEKGKDVELRCDPISGHTALYWYRQSLGQGLEFLIYFQGNSAPDKSGLPSDRFSAERTGGSVSTLTIQRTQQEDSAVYLCASSWGHLSSYNEQFFGPGTRLTVL.